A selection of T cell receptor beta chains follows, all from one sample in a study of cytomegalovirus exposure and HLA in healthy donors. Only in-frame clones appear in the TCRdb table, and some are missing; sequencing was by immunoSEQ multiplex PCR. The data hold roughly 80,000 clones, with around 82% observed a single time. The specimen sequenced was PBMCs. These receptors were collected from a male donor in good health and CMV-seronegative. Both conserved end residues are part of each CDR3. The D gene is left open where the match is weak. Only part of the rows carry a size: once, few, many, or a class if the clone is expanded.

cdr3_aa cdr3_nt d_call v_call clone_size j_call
CASSSSMTGNTEAFF TGCGCCAGCAGCTCTTCCATGACAGGGAACACTGAAGCTTTCTTT NA TRBV5-1 few TRBJ1-1
CAISESRGGQPQNF TGTGCCATCAGTGAGTCACGGGGCGGACAGCCCCAGAATTTT NA TRBV10-3 NA TRBJ1-5
CASSLTGGFTDTQYF TGCGCCAGCAGCTTGACAGGGGGCTTCACAGATACGCAGTATTTT TRBD1 TRBV5-1 NA TRBJ2-3
CASRLTAGAEAFF TGTGCCAGCAGGTTAACTGCGGGGGCTGAAGCTTTCTTT NA TRBV7-6 NA TRBJ1-1
CASSKVQGSIEAFF TGTGCCAGCAGTAAAGTGCAGGGGAGTATTGAAGCTTTCTTT NA TRBV2 few TRBJ1-1
CASSISWSGTGTYEQYF TGTGCCAGTAGTATTTCTTGGAGCGGGACGGGCACCTACGAGCAGTACTTC TRBD2 TRBV19 NA TRBJ2-7
CASSFSADYEQYF TGTGCCAGCAGTTTTAGCGCTGACTACGAGCAGTACTTC NA TRBV2 NA TRBJ2-7
CASTLGVDYGYTF TGTGCCTCAACCCTAGGGGTCGACTATGGCTACACCTTC NA TRBV19 once TRBJ1-2
CAISEHAGPGGYPF TGTGCCATCAGTGAGCATGCAGGCCCAGGTGGCTACCCCTTC NA TRBV10-3 NA TRBJ1-2
CASSWASGGAYNEQFF TGTGCCAGCAGCTGGGCTAGCGGGGGGGCCTACAATGAGCAGTTCTTC TRBD2 TRBV7-9 NA TRBJ2-1
CASSERASFGEQYF TGTGCCAGCAGTGAACGGGCTAGCTTTGGCGAGCAGTACTTC NA TRBV2 NA TRBJ2-7
CASSQDQGSAPYEQYF TGCGCCAGCAGCCAAGATCAGGGGTCGGCGCCCTACGAGCAGTACTTC NA TRBV4-1 NA TRBJ2-7
CASSLANRGISNSPLHF TGTGCCAGCAGTTTAGCTAACAGGGGGATAAGTAATTCACCCCTCCACTTT TRBD1 TRBV27 NA TRBJ1-6
CASSLATGPSGTQYF TGTGCCAGCAGCTTGGCGACAGGGCCTTCCGGGACCCAGTACTTC TRBD1 TRBV5-4 NA TRBJ2-5
CASSVAPDTEAFF TGTGCCAGCAGCGTGGCTCCAGACACGGAAGCTTTCTTT NA TRBV9 NA TRBJ1-1
CASSMGTSIHSNQPQHF TGTGCCAGTAGTATGGGGACATCGATCCATAGCAATCAGCCCCAGCATTTT NA TRBV19 few TRBJ1-5
CAWSTPQGRETQYF TGTGCCTGGAGTACCCCACAGGGCCGGGAGACCCAGTACTTC NA TRBV30 NA TRBJ2-5